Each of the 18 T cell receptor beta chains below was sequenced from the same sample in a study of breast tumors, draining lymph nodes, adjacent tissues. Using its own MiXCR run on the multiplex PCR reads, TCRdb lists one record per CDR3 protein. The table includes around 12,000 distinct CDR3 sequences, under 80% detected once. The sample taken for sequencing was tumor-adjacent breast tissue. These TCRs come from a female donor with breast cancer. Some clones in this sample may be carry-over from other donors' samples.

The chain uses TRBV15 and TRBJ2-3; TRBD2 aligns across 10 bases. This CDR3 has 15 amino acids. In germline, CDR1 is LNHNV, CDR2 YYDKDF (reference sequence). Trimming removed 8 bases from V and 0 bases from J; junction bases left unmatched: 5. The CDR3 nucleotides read TGTGCCACCTCCCCACTAGCGGGGAGCACAGATACGCAGTATTTT. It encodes CATSPLAGSTDTQYF.

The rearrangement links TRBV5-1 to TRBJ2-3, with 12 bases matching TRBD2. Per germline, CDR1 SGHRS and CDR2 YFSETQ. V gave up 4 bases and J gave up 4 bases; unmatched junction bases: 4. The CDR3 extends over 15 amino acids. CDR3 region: CASSRLAGVSDTQYF. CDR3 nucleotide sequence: TGCGCCAGCAGCCGACTAGCGGGAGTGTCAGATACGCAGTATTTT.

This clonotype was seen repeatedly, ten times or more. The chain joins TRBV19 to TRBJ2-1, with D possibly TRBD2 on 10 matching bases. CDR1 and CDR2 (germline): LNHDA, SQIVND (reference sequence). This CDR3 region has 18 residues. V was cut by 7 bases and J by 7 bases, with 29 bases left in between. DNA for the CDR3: TGTGCCAGTAAGCACAGGGGGCTTTTAGCGGGAGGAAGAAATGAGCAGTTCTTC. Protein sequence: CASKHRGLLAGGRNEQFF.

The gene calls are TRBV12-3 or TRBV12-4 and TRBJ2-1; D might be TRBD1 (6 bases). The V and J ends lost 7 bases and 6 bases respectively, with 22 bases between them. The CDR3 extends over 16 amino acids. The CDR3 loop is CASTSETTGWGNEQFF. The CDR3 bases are TGTGCCAGCACCTCCGAGACTACAGGGTGGGGCAATGAGCAGTTCTTC.

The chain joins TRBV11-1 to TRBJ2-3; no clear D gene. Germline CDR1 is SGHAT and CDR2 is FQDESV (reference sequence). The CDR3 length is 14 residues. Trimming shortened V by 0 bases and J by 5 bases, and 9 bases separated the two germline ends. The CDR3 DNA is TGTGCCAGCAGCTTAGCGATGGTATTAGATACGCAGTATTTT. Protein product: CASSLAMVLDTQYF.

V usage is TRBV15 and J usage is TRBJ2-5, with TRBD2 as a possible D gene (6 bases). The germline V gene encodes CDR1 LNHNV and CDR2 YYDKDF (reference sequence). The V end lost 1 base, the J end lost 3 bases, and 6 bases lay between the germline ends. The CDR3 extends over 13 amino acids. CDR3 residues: CATSRAGEETQYF. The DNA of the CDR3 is TGTGCCACCAGCAGAGCGGGAGAAGAGACCCAGTACTTC.

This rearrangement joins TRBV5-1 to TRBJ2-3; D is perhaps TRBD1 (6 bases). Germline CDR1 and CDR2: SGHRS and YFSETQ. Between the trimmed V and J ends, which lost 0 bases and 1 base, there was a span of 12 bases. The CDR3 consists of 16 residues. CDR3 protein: CASSLGTGLRTDTQYF. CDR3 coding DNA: TGCGCCAGCAGCTTGGGAACAGGGTTGCGCACAGATACGCAGTATTTT.

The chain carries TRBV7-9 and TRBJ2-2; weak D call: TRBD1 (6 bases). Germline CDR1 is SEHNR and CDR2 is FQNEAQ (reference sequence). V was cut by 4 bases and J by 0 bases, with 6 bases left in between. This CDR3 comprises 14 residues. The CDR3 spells CASSYRANTGELFF. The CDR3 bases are TGTGCCAGCAGCTACAGGGCGAACACCGGGGAGCTGTTTTTT.

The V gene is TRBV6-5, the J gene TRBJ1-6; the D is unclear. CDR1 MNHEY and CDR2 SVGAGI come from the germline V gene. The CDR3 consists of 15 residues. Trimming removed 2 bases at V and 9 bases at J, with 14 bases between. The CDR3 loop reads CASSYRGIHSSPLHF. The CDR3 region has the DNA TGTGCCAGCAGTTACCGCGGCATCCATAGTTCACCCCTCCACTTT.

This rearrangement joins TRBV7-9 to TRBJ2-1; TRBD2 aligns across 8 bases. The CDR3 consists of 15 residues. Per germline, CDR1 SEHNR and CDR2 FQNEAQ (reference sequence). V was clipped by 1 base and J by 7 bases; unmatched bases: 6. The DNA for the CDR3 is TGTGCCAGCAGCTTAGTTAGCGGGATAACGAATGAGCAGTTCTTC. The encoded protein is CASSLVSGITNEQFF.

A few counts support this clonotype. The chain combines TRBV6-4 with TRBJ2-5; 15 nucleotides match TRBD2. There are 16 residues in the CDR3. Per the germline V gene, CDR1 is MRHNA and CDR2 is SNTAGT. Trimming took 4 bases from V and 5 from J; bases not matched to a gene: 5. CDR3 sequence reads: CASSAGTSGRSETQYF. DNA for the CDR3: TGTGCCAGCAGTGCCGGGACTAGCGGGAGGTCGGAGACCCAGTACTTC.

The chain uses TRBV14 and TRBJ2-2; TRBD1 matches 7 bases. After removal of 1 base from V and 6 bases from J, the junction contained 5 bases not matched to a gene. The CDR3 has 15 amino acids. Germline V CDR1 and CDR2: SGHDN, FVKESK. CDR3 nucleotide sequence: TGTGCCAGCAGCCAAGTGACAGGGACCGCCGGGGAGCTGTTTTTT. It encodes CASSQVTGTAGELFF.

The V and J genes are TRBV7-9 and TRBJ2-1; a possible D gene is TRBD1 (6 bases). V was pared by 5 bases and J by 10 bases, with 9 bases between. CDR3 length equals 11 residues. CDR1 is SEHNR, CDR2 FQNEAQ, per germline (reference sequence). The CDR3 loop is CASSPGTEQFF. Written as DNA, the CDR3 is TGTGCCAGCAGCCCAGGGACAGAGCAGTTCTTC.

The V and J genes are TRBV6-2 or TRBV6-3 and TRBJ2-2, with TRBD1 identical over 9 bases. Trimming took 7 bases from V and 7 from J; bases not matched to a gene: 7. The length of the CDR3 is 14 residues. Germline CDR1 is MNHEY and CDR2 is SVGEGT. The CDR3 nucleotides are TGTGCCAGCAAAGAGACAGGGGGGATCGGGGAGCTGTTTTTT. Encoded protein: CASKETGGIGELFF.

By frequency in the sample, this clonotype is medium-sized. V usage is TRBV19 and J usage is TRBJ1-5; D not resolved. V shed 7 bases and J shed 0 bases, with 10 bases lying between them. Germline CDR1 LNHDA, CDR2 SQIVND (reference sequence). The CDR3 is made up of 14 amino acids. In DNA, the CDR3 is TGTGCCAGTACCTCGGGAGATAGCAATCAGCCCCAGCATTTT. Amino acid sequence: CASTSGDSNQPQHF. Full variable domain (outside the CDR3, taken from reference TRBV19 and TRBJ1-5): DGGITQSPKYLFRKEGQNVTLSCEQNLNHDAMYWYRQDPGQGLRLIYYSQIVNDFQKGDIAEGYSVSREKKESFPLTVTSAQKNPTAFYLCASTSGDSNQPQHFGDGTRLSIL.

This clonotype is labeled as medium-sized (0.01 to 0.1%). The CDR3 sequence is CASSLADRGVNEKLFF. In DNA, the CDR3 is TGTGCCAGCAGCTTAGCCGACAGGGGAGTAAATGAAAAACTGTTTTTT. This chain uses TRBV7-9 with TRBJ1-4, with 8 bases aligning to TRBD1. CDR1 SEHNR and CDR2 FQNEAQ come from the germline V gene (reference sequence). The CDR3 spans 16 residues. Trimming cost V 0 bases and J 5 bases; bases outside gene matches: 5.

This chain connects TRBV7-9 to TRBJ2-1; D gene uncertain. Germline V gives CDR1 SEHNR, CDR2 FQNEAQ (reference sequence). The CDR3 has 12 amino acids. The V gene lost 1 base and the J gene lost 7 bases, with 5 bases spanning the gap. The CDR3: CASSLGSNEQFF. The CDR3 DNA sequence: TGTGCCAGCAGCTTAGGATCGAATGAGCAGTTCTTC. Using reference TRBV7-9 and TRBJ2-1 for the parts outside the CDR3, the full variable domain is DTGVSQNPRHKITKRGQNVTFRCDPISEHNRLYWYRQTLGQGPEFLTYFQNEAQLEKSRLLSDRFSAERPKGSFSTLEIQRTEQGDSAMYLCASSLGSNEQFFGPGTRLTVL.

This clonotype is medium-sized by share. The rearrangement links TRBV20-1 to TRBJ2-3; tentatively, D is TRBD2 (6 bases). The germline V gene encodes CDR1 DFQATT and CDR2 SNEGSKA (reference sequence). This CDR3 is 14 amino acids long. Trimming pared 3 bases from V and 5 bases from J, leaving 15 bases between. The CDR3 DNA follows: TGCAGTGCTAGGTGGCGGGACGTGGGAGATACGCAGTATTTT. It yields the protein CSARWRDVGDTQYF.